This T cell receptor beta chain derives from a study of lymphopenia after photon versus proton radiotherapy. General study results and limits: In patients who died, overall survival fell as post-nadir TCR diversity dropped more.

As concerns this clone: Its antigen is undetermined. The junction departs from the called germline gene at one end, perhaps through a read error.

Assay: immunoSEQ multiplex PCR; the TCRdb copy retains only in-frame clones and omits some. The sample has 15,000 to 20,000 clones, roughly nine tenths seen once. Germline CDR1 is SSHAT and CDR2 is FNYEAQ (reference sequence). This CDR3 contains 13 residues. This sample comprised peripheral blood, obtained from a patient treated with proton-based radiotherapy. This chain uses TRBV7-7 with TRBJ2-5, with a tentative D call TRBD1 (6 bases). The TCR sequence derives from an older woman with cholangiocarcinoma. Some clones in this sample may be carry-over from other donors' samples. CDR3 in amino acids: CASSLGGPETQYF. The CDR3 DNA sequence: TGTGCTAGCAGCTTAGGGGGACCGGAGACCCAGTACTTC.